This TCR beta chain is drawn from a study of sequential checkpoint blockade in melanoma. Overall study context: Randomization was 1:1 between first-line nivolumab→ipilimumab and ipilimumab→nivolumab. About two dozen patients had matched tumor biopsies before treatment and at week 13 after nivolumab or ipilimumab alone. 91 pretreatment tumor DNA samples were TCRβ immunosequenced.

This clone appeared a few times. Antigen: not known. Treatment denoted: randomized to nivolumab then ipilimumab (arm A) or the reverse (arm B). Germline values: CDR1 SQVTM, CDR2 ANQGSEA. This CDR3 has 15 amino acids. Trimming at V came to 4 bases and at J to 0 bases, leaving 3 bases not matched to a gene. Here immunoSEQ multiplex PCR was the method, and the copy in TCRdb shows in-frame clones only, minus some. Of 3,000 to 4,000 clones in the sample, over 15% were seen once. Study conclusions and caveats: Rising tumor T-cell fraction and clonality meant about 30 times likelier benefit.

Sequences were derived from tumor tissue (inferred from file names), sampled from a patient given nivolumab and ipilimumab in sequence. This chain joins TRBV29-1 and TRBJ2-3; 11 bases are a match to TRBD2. This sequence was found in a human donor with melanoma. The CDR3 protein is CSVAGTSGSTDTQYF. DNA for the CDR3: TGCAGCGTTGCGGGGACTAGCGGAAGCACAGATACGCAGTATTTT.